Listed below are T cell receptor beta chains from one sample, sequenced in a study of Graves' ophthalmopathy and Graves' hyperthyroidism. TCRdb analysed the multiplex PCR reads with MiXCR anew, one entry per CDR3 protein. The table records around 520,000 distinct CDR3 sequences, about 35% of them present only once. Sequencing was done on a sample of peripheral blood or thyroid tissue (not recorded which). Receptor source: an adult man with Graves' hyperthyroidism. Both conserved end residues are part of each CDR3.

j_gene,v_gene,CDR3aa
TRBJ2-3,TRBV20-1,CSAGLADTDTQYF
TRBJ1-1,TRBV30,CAWSVLENTEAFF
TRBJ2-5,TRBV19,CASRRGRQETQYF
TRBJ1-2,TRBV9,CASSVTGTGESGYTF
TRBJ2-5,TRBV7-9,CASSPDGETQYF
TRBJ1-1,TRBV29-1,CSVELNRGIMPEAFF
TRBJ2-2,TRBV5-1,CASGHPWVTGELFF
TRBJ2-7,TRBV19,CASSMTSGGVEQYF
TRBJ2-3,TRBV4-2,CASSQEWVAGPTDTQYF
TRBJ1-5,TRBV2,CASSEGQGFNQPQHF
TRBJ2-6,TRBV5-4,CASSVTGTGANVLTF
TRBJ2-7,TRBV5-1,CASSSSLALYEQYF
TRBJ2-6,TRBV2,CASSETGANVLTF
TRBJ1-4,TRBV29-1,CSVVAGATTNEKLFF
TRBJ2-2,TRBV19,CASNPGLAGYTGELFF
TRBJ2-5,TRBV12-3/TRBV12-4,CASSFRLAGVKAGQETQYF
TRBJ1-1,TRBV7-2,CASSLGMMKFGAEAFF
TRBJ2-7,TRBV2,CASSGRDQYF
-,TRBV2,CASRGLAGGNEQFF
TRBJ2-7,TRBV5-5,CASGPGTYEQYF
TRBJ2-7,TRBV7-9,CASSPRGLAGGNEQYF
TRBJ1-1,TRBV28,CASSSQGWTEAFF
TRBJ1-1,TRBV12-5,CASATGLTEAFF
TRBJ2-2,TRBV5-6,CASSAGQGFGTGELFF
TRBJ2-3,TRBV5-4,CASSRGRGLADSDTQYF
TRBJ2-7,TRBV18,CASSPKAEGSTYEQYF
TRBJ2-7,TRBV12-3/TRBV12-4,CASSLQPSYEQYF
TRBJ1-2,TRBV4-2,CASSQDTGAYGYTF
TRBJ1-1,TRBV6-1,CASSDNTGVLRGVAEAFF
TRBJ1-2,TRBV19,CASKTGAYGYTF
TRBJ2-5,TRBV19,CASKKTGARQETQYF
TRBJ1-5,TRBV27,CASSPTGKNQPQHF
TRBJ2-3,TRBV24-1,CATSDTSGVTDTQYF
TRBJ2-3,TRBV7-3,CASSLTGRYLPDTQYF
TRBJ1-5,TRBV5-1,CASREGQVDQPQHF
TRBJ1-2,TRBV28,CASLRDGYTF